These 20 T cell receptor beta chains share one sample of origin, sequenced in a study of T cells in Graves' hyperthyroidism and ophthalmopathy. TCR beta CDR3 region amplification was performed from RNA transcripts. Carried out on the TCR CDR3, a first-round RT-PCR used the HTBI primer set. TCRdb fed the multiplex PCR reads into MiXCR, producing one record per CDR3 protein. The sample yields 500,000 to 650,000 distinct CDR3 sequences, approximately 14% seen once. The sample consisted of blood. The receptor source for this set is a woman between 45 and 65 years old with Graves' ophthalmopathy.

This chain joins TRBV6-2 or TRBV6-3 and TRBJ2-1, with D perhaps TRBD2 (6 bases). The CDR3 has 12 residues. Per the germline V gene, CDR1 is MNHEY and CDR2 is SVGEGT. Trimming left V 7 bases short and J 10 bases short, with 14 bases between. The CDR3 DNA reads TGTGCCAGCAATCCCGCCGGGAGCGAGCAGTTCTTC. Translated, it gives CASNPAGSEQFF.

This clonotype was counted at least ten times. The CDR3 DNA reads as TGTGCCACCAGCAGAGGAGGGGGAAATCAGCCCCAGCATTTT. Translated, it gives CATSRGGGNQPQHF. The rearrangement uses TRBV15 and TRBJ1-5; maybe TRBD1 (6 bases). The CDR3 has 14 amino acids. Germline V gene lookup returns CDR1 LNHNV and CDR2 YYDKDF (reference sequence). The germline V and J ends were trimmed by 1 base and 4 bases, with 8 bases remaining between them.

CDR3 sequence: CASSVNGTTQGMNTEAFF. The CDR3 DNA reads TGTGCCAGCAGCGTCAATGGGACCACACAGGGGATGAACACTGAAGCTTTCTTT. This chain links TRBV9 with TRBJ1-1, with 7 bases matching TRBD1. The CDR3 has 18 amino acids. Germline V gene lookup returns CDR1 SGDLS and CDR2 YYNGEE. The V segment lost 2 bases and the J segment 0 bases; nucleotides outside the gene matches: 13. The whole variable domain, filled in from reference TRBV9 and TRBJ1-1, reads DSGVTQTPKHLITATGQRVTLRCSPRSGDLSVYWYQQSLDQGLQFLIQYYNGEERAKGNILERFSAQQFPDLHSELNLSSLELGDSALYFCASSVNGTTQGMNTEAFFGQGTRLTVV.

This clonotype was counted ten times or more. This chain uses TRBV7-8 with TRBJ2-1; the match to TRBD2 covers 8 bases. After removal of 1 base from V and 5 bases from J, the junction contained 7 bases not matched to a gene. CDR1 SGHVS and CDR2 FQNEAQ come from the germline V gene. The CDR3 length is 16 residues. The CDR3 DNA sequence: TGTGCCAGCAGCTTAGTAGCACTAGCGGTAAACAATGAGCAGTTCTTC. This sequence encodes CASSLVALAVNNEQFF.

This clonotype has more than one count but fewer than ten. In nucleotides, the CDR3 is TGTGCCAGCAGTTACGGGTGGGGCTGGGAGACCCAGTACTTC. Translating it yields CASSYGWGWETQYF. The chain recombines TRBV6-5 with TRBJ2-5, with D tentatively TRBD1 (5 bases). The CDR3 runs 14 residues. V dropped 2 bases and J dropped 5 bases, with 12 bases sitting between them. Germline V CDR1 and CDR2: MNHEY, SVGAGI.

In its sample, this clonotype was seen many times. This chain joins TRBV27 and TRBJ2-5, with D uncertain. The CDR3 spans 14 residues. V was clipped by 1 base and J by 1 base, with 7 bases between them. Germline CDR1 and CDR2: MNHEY and SMNVEV (reference sequence). CDR3 in DNA: TGTGCCAGCAGTTTATTCGGGCCCCAAGAGACCCAGTACTTC. Amino acids: CASSLFGPQETQYF.

This clonotype was counted ten times or more. The rearrangement joins TRBV28 to TRBJ1-5, with D perhaps matching TRBD1 (5 bases). Between the trimmed V and J ends, which lost 4 bases and 5 bases, there was a span of 21 bases. The CDR3 is made up of 17 amino acids. CDR1 is MDHEN and CDR2 is SYDVKM in the germline V gene. The CDR3 region is CASSSPRGGRSDQPQHF. CDR3 nucleotides: TGTGCCAGCAGTTCCCCGCGGGGCGGTCGATCCGATCAGCCCCAGCATTTT. The full variable domain, its missing parts supplied by reference TRBV28 and TRBJ1-5, is DVKVTQSSRYLVKRTGEKVFLECVQDMDHENMFWYRQDPGLGLRLIYFSYDVKMKEKGDIPEGYSVSREKKERFSLILESASTNQTSMYLCASSSPRGGRSDQPQHFGDGTRLSIL.

The rearrangement uses TRBV9 and TRBJ1-6; 8 bases fit TRBD1. The CDR3 covers 15 residues. Germline V gene lookup returns CDR1 SGDLS and CDR2 YYNGEE. V shed 3 bases, J shed 8 bases, and the junction held 7 bases outside the gene matches. As DNA, the CDR3 is TGTGCCAGCAGCGGGGAGACAGGGGTACATTCACCCCTCCACTTT. Translating it yields CASSGETGVHSPLHF.

This clonotype was counted many times. The rearrangement uses TRBV7-3 and TRBJ2-2; a possible D gene is TRBD2 (6 bases). Trimming took 5 bases from V and 4 from J, leaving 14 bases between them. The length of the CDR3 is 15 residues. Germline V CDR1 and CDR2: SGHTA, FQGTGA. The CDR3 loop reads CASSNTLAPTGELFF. The CDR3 DNA sequence: TGTGCCAGCAGCAACACCCTAGCGCCCACCGGGGAGCTGTTTTTT.

Of note for this clonotype: A much larger clone lies a single base off, so this may be a read error. The chain has TRBV9 and TRBJ2-7, with D maybe TRBD1 (5 bases). This CDR3 contains 13 residues. CDR1 and CDR2 (germline): SGDLS, YYNGEE. Trimming took 4 bases from V and 3 from J, leaving 11 bases between them. CDR3 sequence (DNA): TGTGCCAGCAGCCAGGGTCCAGACTACGAGCAGTACTTC. Its translation: CASSQGPDYEQYF.

This clonotype was seen many times. This rearrangement joins TRBV5-1 to TRBJ1-2; no clear D gene. The V and J ends lost 1 base and 4 bases respectively, with 8 bases between them. Germline V gene lookup returns CDR1 SGHRS and CDR2 YFSETQ. CDR3 length: 13 amino acids. The CDR3 sequence is CASSLIRFYGYTF. CDR3 nucleotides: TGCGCCAGCAGCTTGATAAGGTTCTATGGCTACACCTTC. Together with reference TRBV5-1 and TRBJ1-2, the CDR3 gives the full variable domain: KAGVTQTPRYLIKTRGQQVTLSCSPISGHRSVSWYQQTPGQGLQFLFEYFSETQRNKGNFPGRFSGRQFSNSRSEMNVSTLELGDSALYLCASSLIRFYGYTFGSGTRLTVV.

Comments on this clonotype: The junction and the germline gene differ at one end; a read error may be behind it. The CDR3 DNA reads as TGTGCCAGCAGCCTACAGGGGTCGGTCTACACCGGGGAGCCGTTTTTT. Translated, it gives CASSLQGSVYTGEPFF. The chain couples TRBV25-1 to TRBJ2-2; 7 bases fit TRBD1. Germline V CDR1 and CDR2: MGHDK, SYGVNS. The CDR3 contains 16 residues.

This chain uses TRBV6-2 or TRBV6-3 with TRBJ2-3; no clear D. The CDR3 sequence is 13 residues long. Trimming cost V 5 bases and J 2 bases, with 8 bases left between them. The germline V gene has CDR1 MNHEY and CDR2 SVGEGT. The DNA of the CDR3 is TGTGCCAGCAGTGACCAATTCACAGATACGCAGTATTTT. Translated, it gives CASSDQFTDTQYF.

Many counts were recorded for this clonotype. The V and J genes are TRBV5-1 and TRBJ2-3, with TRBD2 identical over 10 bases. After removal of 0 bases from V and 0 bases from J, the junction contained 1 base not matched to a gene. The length of the CDR3 is 16 residues. CDR1 and CDR2 from the germline V gene are SGHRS and YFSETQ. CDR3 in DNA: TGCGCCAGCAGCTTGGCACTAGCGGGGAGCACAGATACGCAGTATTTT. Its translation is CASSLALAGSTDTQYF.

This clonotype was observed many times. The chain combines TRBV4-1 with TRBJ2-3; D possibly corresponds to TRBD1 (5 bases). The CDR3 spans 14 residues. Germline loops: CDR1 MGHRA, CDR2 YSYEKL. Trimming cost V 6 bases and J 2 bases, with 12 bases left between them. In DNA form, the CDR3 reads TGCGCCAGCAGATTCGACAGCAACACAGATACGCAGTATTTT. It yields the protein CASRFDSNTDTQYF.

V and J are TRBV29-1 and TRBJ2-3, with 11 bases fitting TRBD1. The germline CDR1 and CDR2 sequences are SQVTM and ANQGSEA. There are 16 residues in the CDR3. Trimming took 6 bases from V and 3 from J; bases not matched to a gene: 11. DNA for the CDR3: TGCAGCGTAGGACAGGGGGCCCGGATGCTTACAGATACGCAGTATTTT. Translating it yields CSVGQGARMLTDTQYF.

The V gene is TRBV11-2, the J gene TRBJ2-3, with 15 nucleotides matching TRBD2. Unmatched junction bases numbered 5, after V lost 4 bases and J lost 3 bases. This CDR3 has 17 amino acids. Germline assignment: CDR1 SGHAT and CDR2 FQNNGV. CDR3: CASSSGLAGGPTDTQYF. CDR3 bases: TGTGCCAGCAGCTCCGGACTAGCGGGAGGGCCTACAGATACGCAGTATTTT.

This clonotype was seen repeatedly, ten times or more. The genes are TRBV9 and TRBJ2-7; 7 nucleotides match TRBD2. Losses at the gene ends were 2 bases for V and 0 bases for J; bases not matched to a gene: 5. Germline V gives CDR1 SGDLS, CDR2 YYNGEE. There are 15 residues in the CDR3. The CDR3 region is CASSVSSGSSYEQYF. Here the CDR3 DNA reads TGTGCCAGCAGCGTGAGTAGCGGGTCCTCCTACGAGCAGTACTTC.

This clonotype was observed at least ten times. J is TRBJ2-2 and V is TRBV28, with 9 bases identical to TRBD1. The CDR3 has 16 amino acids. Per germline, CDR1 MDHEN and CDR2 SYDVKM. With 6 bases clipped from V and 7 bases from J, the junction kept 12 bases outside the gene matches. The CDR3 loop reads CASRSPGQGADGELFF. CDR3 in DNA: TGTGCCAGCAGGTCACCGGGACAGGGTGCGGACGGGGAGCTGTTTTTT.

The CDR3 spells CATSRDRGSDTEAFF. Written as DNA, the CDR3 is TGTGCCACCAGCAGAGACAGGGGTTCGGACACTGAAGCTTTCTTT. The gene calls are TRBV15 and TRBJ1-1; perhaps TRBD1 as D (6 bases). Germline CDR1 reads LNHNV; CDR2 reads YYDKDF (reference sequence). CDR3 size: 15 residues. Trimming removed 0 bases from V and 3 bases from J, with 11 bases in between.